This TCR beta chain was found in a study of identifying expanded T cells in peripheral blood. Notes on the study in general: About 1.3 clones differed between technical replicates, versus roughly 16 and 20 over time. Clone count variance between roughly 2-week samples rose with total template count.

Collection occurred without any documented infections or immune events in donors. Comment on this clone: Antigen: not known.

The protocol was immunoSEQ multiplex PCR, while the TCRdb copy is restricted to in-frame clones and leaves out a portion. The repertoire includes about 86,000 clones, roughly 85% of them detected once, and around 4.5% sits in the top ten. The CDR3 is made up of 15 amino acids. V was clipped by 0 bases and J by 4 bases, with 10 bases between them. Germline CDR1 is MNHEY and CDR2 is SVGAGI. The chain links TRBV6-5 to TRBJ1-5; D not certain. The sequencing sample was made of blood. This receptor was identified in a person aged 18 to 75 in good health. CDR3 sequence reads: CASSYSGLTNQPQHF. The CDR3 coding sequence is TGTGCCAGCAGTTACTCAGGACTGACTAATCAGCCCCAGCATTTT.